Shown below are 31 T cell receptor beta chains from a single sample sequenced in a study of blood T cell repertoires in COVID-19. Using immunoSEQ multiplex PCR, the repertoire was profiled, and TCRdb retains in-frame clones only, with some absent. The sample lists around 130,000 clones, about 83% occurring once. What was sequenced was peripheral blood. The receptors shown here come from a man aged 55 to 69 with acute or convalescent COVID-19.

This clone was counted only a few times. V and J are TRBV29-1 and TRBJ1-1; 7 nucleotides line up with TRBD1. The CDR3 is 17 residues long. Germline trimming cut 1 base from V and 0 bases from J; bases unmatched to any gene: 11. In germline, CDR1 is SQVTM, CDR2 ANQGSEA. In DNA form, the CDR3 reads TGCAGCGTTGAAGGGCGCCGGGACAGCCATATGAACACTGAAGCTTTCTTT. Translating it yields CSVEGRRDSHMNTEAFF.

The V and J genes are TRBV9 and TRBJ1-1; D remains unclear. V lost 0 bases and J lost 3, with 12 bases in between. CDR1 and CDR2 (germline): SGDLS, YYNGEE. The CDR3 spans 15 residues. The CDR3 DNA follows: TGTGCCAGCAGCGTAGGCGGGCGGGTCGACACTGAAGCTTTCTTT. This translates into CASSVGGRVDTEAFF.

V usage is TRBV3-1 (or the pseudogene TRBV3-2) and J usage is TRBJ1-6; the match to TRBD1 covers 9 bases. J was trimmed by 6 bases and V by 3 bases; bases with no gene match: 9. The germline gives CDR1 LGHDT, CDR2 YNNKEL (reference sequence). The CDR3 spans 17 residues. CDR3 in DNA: TGTGCCAGCAGCCAGGCCGGACAGGGGAGTGGTAATTCACCCCTCCACTTT. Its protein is CASSQAGQGSGNSPLHF.

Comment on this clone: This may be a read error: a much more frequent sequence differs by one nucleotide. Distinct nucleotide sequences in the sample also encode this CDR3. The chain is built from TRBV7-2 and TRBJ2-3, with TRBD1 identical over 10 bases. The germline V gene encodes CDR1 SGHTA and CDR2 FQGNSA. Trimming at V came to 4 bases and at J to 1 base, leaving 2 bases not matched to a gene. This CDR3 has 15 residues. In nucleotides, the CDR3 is TGTGCCAGCAGCTCCGACAGGGGGCGCACAGATACGCAGTATTTT. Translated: CASSSDRGRTDTQYF.

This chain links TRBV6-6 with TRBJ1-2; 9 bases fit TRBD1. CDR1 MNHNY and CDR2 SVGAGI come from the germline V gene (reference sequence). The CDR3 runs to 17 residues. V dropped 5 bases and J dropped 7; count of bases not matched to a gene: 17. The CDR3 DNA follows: TGTGCCAGCAGTCAAACATGGACAGGGGAGGTTGGGAGTGGCTACACCTTC. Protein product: CASSQTWTGEVGSGYTF.

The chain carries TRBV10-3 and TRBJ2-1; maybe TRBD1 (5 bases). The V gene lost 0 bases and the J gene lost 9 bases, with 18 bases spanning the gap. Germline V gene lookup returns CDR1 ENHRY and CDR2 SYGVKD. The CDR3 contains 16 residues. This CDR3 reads CAISESTRQGRAEQFF. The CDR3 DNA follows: TGTGCCATCAGTGAGTCGACTCGGCAGGGAAGGGCTGAGCAGTTCTTC.

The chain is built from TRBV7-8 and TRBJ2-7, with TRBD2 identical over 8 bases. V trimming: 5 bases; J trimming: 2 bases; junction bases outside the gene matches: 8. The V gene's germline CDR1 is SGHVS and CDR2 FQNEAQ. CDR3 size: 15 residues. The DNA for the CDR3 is TGTGCCAGCAGCCCCCTCCAGCGGGGGCCCTACGAGCAGTACTTC. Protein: CASSPLQRGPYEQYF.

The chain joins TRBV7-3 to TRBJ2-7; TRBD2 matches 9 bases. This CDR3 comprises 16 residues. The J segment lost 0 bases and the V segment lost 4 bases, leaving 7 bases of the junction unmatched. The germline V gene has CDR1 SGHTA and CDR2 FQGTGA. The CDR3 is CASSSSLAGSSYEQYF. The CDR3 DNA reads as TGTGCCAGCAGCTCCTCCCTAGCGGGGAGCTCCTACGAGCAGTACTTC.

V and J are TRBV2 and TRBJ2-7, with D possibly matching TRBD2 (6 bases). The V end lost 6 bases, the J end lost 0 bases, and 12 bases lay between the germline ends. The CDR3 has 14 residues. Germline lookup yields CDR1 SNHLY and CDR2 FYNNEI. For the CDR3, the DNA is TGTGCCAGCAGGGGGACTGTAAACTCCTACGAGCAGTACTTC. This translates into CASRGTVNSYEQYF.

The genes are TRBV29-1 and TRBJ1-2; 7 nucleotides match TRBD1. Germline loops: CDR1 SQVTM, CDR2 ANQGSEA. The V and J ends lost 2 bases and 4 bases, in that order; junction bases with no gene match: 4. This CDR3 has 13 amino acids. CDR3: CSVEKGASYGYTF. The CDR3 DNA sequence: TGCAGCGTTGAAAAGGGGGCCAGCTATGGCTACACCTTC.

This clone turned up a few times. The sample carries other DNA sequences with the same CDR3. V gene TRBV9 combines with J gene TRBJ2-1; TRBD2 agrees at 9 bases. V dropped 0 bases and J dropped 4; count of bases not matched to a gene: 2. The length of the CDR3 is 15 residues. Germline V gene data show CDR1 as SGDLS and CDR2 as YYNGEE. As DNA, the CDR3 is TGTGCCAGCAGCGTAGGGACTAGCGATTACAATGAGCAGTTCTTC. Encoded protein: CASSVGTSDYNEQFF.

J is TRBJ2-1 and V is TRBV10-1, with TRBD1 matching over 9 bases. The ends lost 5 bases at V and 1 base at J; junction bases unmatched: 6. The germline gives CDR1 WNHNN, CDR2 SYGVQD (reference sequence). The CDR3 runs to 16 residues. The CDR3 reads CASSRTGTGSYNEQFF. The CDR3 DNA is TGCGCCAGCAGTCGGACCGGGACAGGGTCCTACAATGAGCAGTTCTTC.

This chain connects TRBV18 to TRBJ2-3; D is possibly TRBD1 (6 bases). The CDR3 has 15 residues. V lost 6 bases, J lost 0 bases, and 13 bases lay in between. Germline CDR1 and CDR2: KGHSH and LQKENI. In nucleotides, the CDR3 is TGTGCCAGCTCCCAGGACAGATCTAGCACAGATACGCAGTATTTT. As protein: CASSQDRSSTDTQYF.

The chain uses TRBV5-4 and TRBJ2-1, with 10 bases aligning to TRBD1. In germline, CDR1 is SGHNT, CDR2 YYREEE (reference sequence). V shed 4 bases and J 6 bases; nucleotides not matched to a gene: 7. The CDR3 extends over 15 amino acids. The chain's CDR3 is CASSRGDRGPNEQFF. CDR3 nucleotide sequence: TGTGCCAGCAGCCGAGGGGACAGGGGACCCAATGAGCAGTTCTTC.

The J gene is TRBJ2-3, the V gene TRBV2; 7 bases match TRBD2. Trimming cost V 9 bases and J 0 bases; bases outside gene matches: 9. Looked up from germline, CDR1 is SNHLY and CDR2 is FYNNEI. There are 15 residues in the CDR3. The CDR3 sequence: CASWRGRYSTDTQYF. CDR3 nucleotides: TGTGCCAGTTGGCGGGGGAGGTATAGCACAGATACGCAGTATTTT.

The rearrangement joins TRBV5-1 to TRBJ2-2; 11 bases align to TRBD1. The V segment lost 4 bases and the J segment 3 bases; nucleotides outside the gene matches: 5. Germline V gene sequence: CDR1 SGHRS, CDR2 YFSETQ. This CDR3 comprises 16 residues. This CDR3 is CASSPWTGGYTGELFF. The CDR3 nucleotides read TGCGCCAGCAGCCCATGGACAGGGGGCTACACCGGGGAGCTGTTTTTT.

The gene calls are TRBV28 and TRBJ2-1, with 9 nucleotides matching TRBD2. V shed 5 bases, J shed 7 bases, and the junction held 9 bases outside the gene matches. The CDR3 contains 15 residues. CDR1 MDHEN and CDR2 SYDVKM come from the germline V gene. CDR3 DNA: TGTGCCAGCAGTCCCTTTAGCGGGAGTTGGAATGAGCAGTTCTTC. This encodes CASSPFSGSWNEQFF.

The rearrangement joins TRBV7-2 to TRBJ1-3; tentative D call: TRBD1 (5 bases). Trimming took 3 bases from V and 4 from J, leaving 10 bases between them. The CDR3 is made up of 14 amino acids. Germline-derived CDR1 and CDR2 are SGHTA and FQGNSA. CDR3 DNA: TGTGCCAGCAGCTTTGGGGCGAGGGGAAACACCATATATTTT. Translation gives CASSFGARGNTIYF.

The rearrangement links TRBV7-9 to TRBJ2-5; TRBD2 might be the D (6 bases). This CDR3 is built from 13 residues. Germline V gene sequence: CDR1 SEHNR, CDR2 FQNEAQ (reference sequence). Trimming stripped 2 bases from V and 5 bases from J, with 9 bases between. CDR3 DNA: TGTGCCAGCAGCTTAAAGGAGGGGGAGACCCAGTACTTC. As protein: CASSLKEGETQYF.

The CDR3 nucleotides are TGCGCCAGCAGCTTGGCGAGGAGCGGGAGTGTTTTCGAGCAGTACTTC. It encodes CASSLARSGSVFEQYF. This chain connects TRBV5-1 to TRBJ2-7; 8 nucleotides align to TRBD2. V was clipped by 0 bases and J by 6 bases; unmatched bases: 11. This CDR3 has 16 amino acids. Germline CDR1 SGHRS, CDR2 YFSETQ. Looking up the rest from reference TRBV5-1 and TRBJ2-7 gives the full variable domain: KAGVTQTPRYLIKTRGQQVTLSCSPISGHRSVSWYQQTPGQGLQFLFEYFSETQRNKGNFPGRFSGRQFSNSRSEMNVSTLELGDSALYLCASSLARSGSVFEQYFGPGTRLTVT.

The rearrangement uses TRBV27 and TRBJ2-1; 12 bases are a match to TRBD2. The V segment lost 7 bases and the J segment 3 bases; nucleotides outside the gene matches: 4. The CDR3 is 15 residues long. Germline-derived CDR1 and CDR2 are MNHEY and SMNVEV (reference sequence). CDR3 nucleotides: TGTGCCAGCAATCAGGGACTAGCGGGCTACAATGAGCAGTTCTTC. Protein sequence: CASNQGLAGYNEQFF.

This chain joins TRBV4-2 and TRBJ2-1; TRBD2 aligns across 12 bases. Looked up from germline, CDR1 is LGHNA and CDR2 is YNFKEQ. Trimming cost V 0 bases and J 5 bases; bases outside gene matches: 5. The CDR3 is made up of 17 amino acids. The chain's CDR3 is CASSQESSGRGDNEQFF. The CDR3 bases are TGTGCCAGCAGCCAAGAGTCTAGCGGGAGGGGGGACAATGAGCAGTTCTTC.

In nucleotides, the CDR3 is TGTGCCAGCAGCTGGGGGGGTGATGGCTACACCTTC. Its translation: CASSWGGDGYTF. This chain links TRBV5-6 with TRBJ1-2; the D gene is possibly TRBD1 (5 bases). The CDR3 sequence is 12 residues long. Trimming took 3 bases from V and 6 from J, leaving 9 bases between them. Looked up from germline, CDR1 is SGHDT and CDR2 is YYEEEE. The full variable domain, its missing parts supplied by reference TRBV5-6 and TRBJ1-2, is DAGVTQSPTHLIKTRGQQVTLRCSPKSGHDTVSWYQQALGQGPQFIFQYYEEEERQRGNFPDRFSGHQFPNYSSELNVNALLLGDSALYLCASSWGGDGYTFGSGTRLTVV.

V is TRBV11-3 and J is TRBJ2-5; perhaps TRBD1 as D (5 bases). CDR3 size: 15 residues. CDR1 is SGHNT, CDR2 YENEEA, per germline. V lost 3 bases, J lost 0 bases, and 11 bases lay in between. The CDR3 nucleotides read TGTGCCAGCAGCTTTGGGGCTGGGGACCAAGAGACCCAGTACTTC. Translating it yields CASSFGAGDQETQYF. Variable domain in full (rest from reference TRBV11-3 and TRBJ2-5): EAGVVQSPRYKIIEKKQPVAFWCNPISGHNTLYWYLQNLGQGPELLIRYENEEAVDDSQLPKDRFSAERLKGVDSTLKIQPAELGDSAVYLCASSFGAGDQETQYFGPGTRLLVL.

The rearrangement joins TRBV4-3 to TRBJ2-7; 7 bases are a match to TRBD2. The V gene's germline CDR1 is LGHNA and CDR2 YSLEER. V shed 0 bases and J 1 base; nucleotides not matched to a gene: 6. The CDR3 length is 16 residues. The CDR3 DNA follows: TGCGCCAGCAGCCAAGATAGTAGCGGGTCTTCCTACGAGCAGTACTTC. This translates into CASSQDSSGSSYEQYF.

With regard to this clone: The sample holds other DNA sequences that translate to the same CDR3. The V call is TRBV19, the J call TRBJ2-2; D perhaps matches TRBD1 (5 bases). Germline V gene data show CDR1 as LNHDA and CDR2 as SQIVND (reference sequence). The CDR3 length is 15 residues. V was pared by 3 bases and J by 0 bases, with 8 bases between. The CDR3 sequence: CASSIQGSNTGELFF. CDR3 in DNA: TGTGCCAGTAGTATCCAGGGCTCGAACACCGGGGAGCTGTTTTTT.

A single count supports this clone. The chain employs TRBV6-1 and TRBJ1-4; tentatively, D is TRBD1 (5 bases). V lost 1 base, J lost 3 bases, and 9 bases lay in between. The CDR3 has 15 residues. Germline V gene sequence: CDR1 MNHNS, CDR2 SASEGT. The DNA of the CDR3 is TGTGCCAGCAGTGAAGTAGGGGTTTCTAATGAAAAACTGTTTTTT. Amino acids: CASSEVGVSNEKLFF.

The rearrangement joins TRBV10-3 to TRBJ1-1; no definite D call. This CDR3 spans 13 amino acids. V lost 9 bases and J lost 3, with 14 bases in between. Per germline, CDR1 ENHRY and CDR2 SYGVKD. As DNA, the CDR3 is TGTGCCATGACGGGAACGGAAGACACTGAAGCTTTCTTT. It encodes CAMTGTEDTEAFF.

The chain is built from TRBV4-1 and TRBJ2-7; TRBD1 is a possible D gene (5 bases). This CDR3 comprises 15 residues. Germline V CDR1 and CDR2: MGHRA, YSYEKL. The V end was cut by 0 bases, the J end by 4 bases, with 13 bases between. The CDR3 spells CASSQDVRTTYEQYF. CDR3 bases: TGCGCCAGCAGCCAAGATGTGAGGACAACTTACGAGCAGTACTTC.

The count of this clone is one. This CDR3 reads CASSLGLAGFTDTQYF. The CDR3 coding sequence is TGTGCCAGCAGCTTAGGACTAGCGGGGTTCACAGATACGCAGTATTTT. V is TRBV9 and J is TRBJ2-3; TRBD2 matches at 12 bases. Looked up from germline, CDR1 is SGDLS and CDR2 is YYNGEE. V lost 4 bases, J lost 2 bases, and 5 bases stayed unmatched. This CDR3 is built from 16 residues.

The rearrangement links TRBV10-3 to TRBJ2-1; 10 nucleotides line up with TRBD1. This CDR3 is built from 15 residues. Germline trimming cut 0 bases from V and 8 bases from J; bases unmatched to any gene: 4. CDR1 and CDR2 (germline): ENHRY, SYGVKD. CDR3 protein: CAISESGTGDDEQFF. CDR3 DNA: TGTGCCATCAGTGAGTCAGGGACAGGGGATGATGAGCAGTTCTTC.